This record concerns one T cell receptor (beta chain) sequence. These data come from a study of blood T cell repertoires in COVID-19. Germline V CDR1 and CDR2: MNHNY, SVGAGI (reference sequence). Deletions cut 9 bases from V and 0 bases from J, with 19 bases between. The CDR3 loop spans 16 amino acids. Repertoires were generated with immunoSEQ multiplex PCR, while TCRdb's copy carries only in-frame clones and drops some. This sample yields 75,000 to 100,000 clones, of which around 87% are seen a single time; roughly 21% belongs to the top ten. The chain is built from TRBV6-6 and TRBJ2-3; TRBD2 might be the D (6 bases). The receptor was isolated from a human donor in a cohort sampled during active COVID-19. The sample consisted of peripheral blood. The CDR3 loop reads CASLPTSGLSTDTQYF. The CDR3 DNA reads as TGTGCCAGTCTCCCGACGAGCGGGCTGAGCACAGATACGCAGTATTTT.